This note documents a single T cell receptor beta chain sequence. The sample comes from a study of blood T cell repertoires in COVID-19. Allocation to cohorts depended on clinical history reported by the participants. Assay: immunoSEQ multiplex PCR; the TCRdb copy retains only in-frame clones and omits some. This repertoire shows around 160,000 clones, roughly 90% found once; its top ten account for approximately 1.2%. Germline CDR1 reads SGHTA; CDR2 reads FQGNSA. The CDR3 extends over 14 amino acids. The trim removed 4 bases at V and 4 bases at J, leaving 5 bases unmatched. The clonotype was recovered from a woman under 40 with acute COVID-19. This chain uses TRBV7-2 with TRBJ2-3; 7 positions match TRBD1. The specimen was PBMCs or T cells enriched from blood (not recorded which). Here the CDR3 reads CASSSRTGPDTQYF. DNA of the CDR3: TGTGCCAGCAGCTCCCGGACAGGCCCAGATACGCAGTATTTT.